This TCR beta chain is drawn from a study of blood T cell repertoires in COVID-19. This CDR3 contains 19 residues. Germline loops: CDR1 KGHDR, CDR2 SFDVKD. V was pared by 0 bases and J by 0 bases, with 19 bases between. This table comes from immunoSEQ multiplex PCR, and its TCRdb copy is limited to in-frame clones, with some not included. The profile covers 200,000 to 300,000 clones, with roughly 86% appearing a single time and about 5% taken by the ten largest. This TCR came from a woman aged 60-75 years with COVID-19, enrolled during active disease. What was sequenced was peripheral blood. The rearrangement links TRBV24-1 to TRBJ1-1, with a possible D match to TRBD1 (5 bases). The CDR3 here is CATSDLLVGRDSVNTEAFF. The CDR3 nucleotides read TGTGCCACCAGTGATTTGTTAGTAGGCAGGGACTCCGTGAACACTGAAGCTTTCTTT.